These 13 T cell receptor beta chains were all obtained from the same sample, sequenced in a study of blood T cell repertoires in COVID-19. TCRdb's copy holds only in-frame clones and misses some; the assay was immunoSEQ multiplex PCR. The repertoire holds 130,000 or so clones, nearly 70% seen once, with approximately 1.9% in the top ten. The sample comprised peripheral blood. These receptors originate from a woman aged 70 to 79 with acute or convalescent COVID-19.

The CDR3 is CASKADTRTSVSSYNEQFF. The CDR3 DNA reads as TGTGCCAGCAAAGCAGACACCAGGACTAGCGTAAGCTCCTACAATGAGCAGTTCTTC. This chain links TRBV27 with TRBJ2-1; 9 nucleotides align to TRBD2. Germline V gives CDR1 MNHEY, CDR2 SMNVEV (reference sequence). This CDR3 has 19 amino acids. Trimming took 7 bases from V and 0 from J; bases not matched to a gene: 16.

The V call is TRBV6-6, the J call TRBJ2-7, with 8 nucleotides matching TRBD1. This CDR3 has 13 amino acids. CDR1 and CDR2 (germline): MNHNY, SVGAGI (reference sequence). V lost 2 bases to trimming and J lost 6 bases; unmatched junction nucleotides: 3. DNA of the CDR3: TGTGCCAGCAGTTACGAGACAGGGGTCGAGCAGTACTTC. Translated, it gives CASSYETGVEQYF.

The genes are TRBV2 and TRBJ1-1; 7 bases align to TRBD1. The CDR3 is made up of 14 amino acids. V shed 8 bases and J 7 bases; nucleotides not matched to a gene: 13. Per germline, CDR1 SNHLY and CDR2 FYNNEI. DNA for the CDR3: TGTGCCAGCGCAGTAGAGCAGGGGGTACATGAAGCTTTCTTT. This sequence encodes CASAVEQGVHEAFF.

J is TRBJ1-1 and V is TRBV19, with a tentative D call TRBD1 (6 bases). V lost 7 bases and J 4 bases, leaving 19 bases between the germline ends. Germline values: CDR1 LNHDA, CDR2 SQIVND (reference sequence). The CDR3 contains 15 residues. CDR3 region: CASTEQGGWFTEAFF. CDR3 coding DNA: TGTGCCAGTACCGAACAGGGCGGGTGGTTCACTGAAGCTTTCTTT.

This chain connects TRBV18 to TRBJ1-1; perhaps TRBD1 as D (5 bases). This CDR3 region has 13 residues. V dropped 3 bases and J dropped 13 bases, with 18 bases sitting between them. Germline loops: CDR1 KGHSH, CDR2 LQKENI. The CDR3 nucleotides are TGTGCCAGCTCACCCTCGGCCGGGACTGAGGGTTTCTTT. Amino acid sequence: CASSPSAGTEGFF.

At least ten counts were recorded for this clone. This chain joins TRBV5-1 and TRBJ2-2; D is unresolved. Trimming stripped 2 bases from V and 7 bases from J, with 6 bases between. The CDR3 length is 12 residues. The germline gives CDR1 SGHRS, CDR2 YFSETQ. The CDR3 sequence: CASSLANGELFF. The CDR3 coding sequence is TGCGCCAGCAGCTTAGCAAACGGGGAGCTGTTTTTT.

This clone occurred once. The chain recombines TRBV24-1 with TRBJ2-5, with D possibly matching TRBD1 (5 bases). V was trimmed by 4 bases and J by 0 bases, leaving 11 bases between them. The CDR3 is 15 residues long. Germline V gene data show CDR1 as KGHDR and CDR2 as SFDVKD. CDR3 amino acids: CATSEPQGHQETQYF. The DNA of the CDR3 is TGTGCCACCAGTGAACCTCAGGGCCACCAAGAGACCCAGTACTTC.

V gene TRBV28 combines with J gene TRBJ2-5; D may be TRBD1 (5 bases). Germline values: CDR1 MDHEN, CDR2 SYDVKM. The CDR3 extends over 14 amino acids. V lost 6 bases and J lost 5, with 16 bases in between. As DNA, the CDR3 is TGTGCCAGCAGCTCTTTTAGGGGTCATGAGACCCAGTACTTC. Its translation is CASSSFRGHETQYF.

CDR3: CASSWGQGLATEAFF. DNA for the CDR3: TGTGCCAGCAGCTGGGGACAGGGGCTTGCCACTGAAGCTTTCTTT. This chain links TRBV5-8 with TRBJ1-1; 10 nucleotides line up with TRBD1. The germline gives CDR1 SGHTS, CDR2 YDEGEE. CDR3 length: 15 residues. With 3 bases clipped from V and 4 bases from J, the junction kept 6 bases outside the gene matches.

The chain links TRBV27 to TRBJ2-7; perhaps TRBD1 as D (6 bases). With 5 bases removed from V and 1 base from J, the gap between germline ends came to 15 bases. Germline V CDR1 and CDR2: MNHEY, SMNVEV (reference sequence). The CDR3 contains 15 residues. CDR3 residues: CASSIDAGTSYEQYF. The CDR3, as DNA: TGTGCCAGCAGTATAGACGCCGGGACATCCTACGAGCAGTACTTC.

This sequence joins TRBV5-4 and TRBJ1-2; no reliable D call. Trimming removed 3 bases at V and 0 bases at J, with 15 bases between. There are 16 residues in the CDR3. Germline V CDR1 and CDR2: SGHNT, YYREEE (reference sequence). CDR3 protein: CASSSKADLANYGYTF. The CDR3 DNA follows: TGTGCCAGCAGCTCGAAAGCGGATCTAGCTAACTATGGCTACACCTTC.

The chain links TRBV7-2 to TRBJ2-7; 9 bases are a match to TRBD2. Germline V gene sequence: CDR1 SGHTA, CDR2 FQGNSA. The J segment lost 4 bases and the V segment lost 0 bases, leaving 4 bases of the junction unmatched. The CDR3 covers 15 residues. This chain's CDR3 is CASSLAPLAGYEQYF. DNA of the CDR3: TGTGCCAGCAGCTTAGCCCCCCTAGCGGGGTACGAGCAGTACTTC.

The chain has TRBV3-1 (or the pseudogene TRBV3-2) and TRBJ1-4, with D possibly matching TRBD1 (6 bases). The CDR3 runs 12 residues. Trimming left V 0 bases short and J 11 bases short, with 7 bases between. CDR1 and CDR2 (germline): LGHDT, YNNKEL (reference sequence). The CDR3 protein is CASSQDRGKLFF. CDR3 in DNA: TGTGCCAGCAGCCAAGATAGGGGGAAACTGTTTTTT.